The 11 T cell receptor beta chains in this list originate from one sample, sequenced in a study of blood T cell repertoires in COVID-19 (dated by TCRdb to 2020 to 2022). Library construction relied on the immunoSEQ multiplex PCR assay. TCRdb holds this immuneACCESS table with in-frame rearrangements only. Some clones are missing; in checked studies, unresolved V genes explain under half, and the rest has no known cause. Recorded for this sample are about 81,000 clones; around 91% of them occurred a single time. The ten biggest clones cover around 10% of the sample. The sample comprised peripheral blood. These receptor sequences come from a man in his 70s with active or convalescent COVID-19.

For the CDR3, the DNA is TGTGCCATCAGTGCCCTGGGGACAGGTCCCTACAATGAGCAGTTCTTC. Encoded protein: CAISALGTGPYNEQFF. The chain links TRBV10-3 to TRBJ2-1, with 8 positions matching TRBD1. This CDR3 region has 16 residues. Per germline, CDR1 ENHRY and CDR2 SYGVKD. The trim removed 4 bases at V and 2 bases at J, leaving 7 bases unmatched.

The chain links TRBV29-1 to TRBJ2-1; D ambiguous. Germline values: CDR1 SQVTM, CDR2 ANQGSEA. Trimming pared 6 bases from V and 3 bases from J, leaving 6 bases between. The CDR3 length is 11 residues. The DNA of the CDR3 is TGCAGCGTAGCCTACTACAATGAGCAGTTCTTC. Protein: CSVAYYNEQFF.

The chain has TRBV2 and TRBJ1-1, with TRBD1 matching 7 bases. The ends lost 5 bases at V and 3 bases at J; junction bases unmatched: 6. Germline CDR1 is SNHLY and CDR2 is FYNNEI. The CDR3 runs 14 residues. CDR3: CASSSRTGDTEAFF. The CDR3 DNA sequence: TGTGCCAGCAGTTCACGGACAGGAGACACTGAAGCTTTCTTT.

V and J are TRBV5-1 and TRBJ1-1; a possible D gene is TRBD1 (5 bases). V lost 0 bases to trimming and J lost 1 base, with 10 bases between them. This CDR3 contains 15 residues. Germline assignment: CDR1 SGHRS and CDR2 YFSETQ. CDR3 region: CASSLGPGENTEAFF. The CDR3 nucleotides are TGCGCCAGCAGCTTGGGGCCGGGGGAGAACACTGAAGCTTTCTTT.

The chain carries TRBV7-9 and TRBJ2-7, with D possibly matching TRBD1 (6 bases). CDR1 and CDR2 (germline): SEHNR, FQNEAQ (reference sequence). Trimming removed 5 bases from V and 0 bases from J, with 14 bases in between. CDR3 size: 15 residues. This CDR3 is CASSPLDRTSYEQYF. Here the CDR3 DNA reads TGTGCCAGCAGCCCCCTCGACAGGACCTCCTACGAGCAGTACTTC.

V gene TRBV18 combines with J gene TRBJ1-4; D ambiguous. CDR1 KGHSH and CDR2 LQKENI come from the germline V gene. V was pared by 6 bases and J by 2 bases, with 7 bases between. This CDR3 spans 13 amino acids. For the CDR3, the DNA is TGTGCCAGCTCTCCTCAGACTAATGAAAAACTGTTTTTT. Protein sequence: CASSPQTNEKLFF.

The CDR3 bases are TGTGCCACCTTCGGGACAACGAACCCCTTTAATCAGCCCCAGCATTTT. It is translated as CATFGTTNPFNQPQHF. The chain combines TRBV5-6 with TRBJ1-5; a possible D gene is TRBD1 (6 bases). Germline assignment: CDR1 SGHDT and CDR2 YYEEEE. Trimming removed 9 bases at V and 4 bases at J, with 23 bases between. CDR3 length equals 16 residues.

The rearrangement links TRBV5-4 to TRBJ2-2; 8 bases match TRBD1. The V gene's germline CDR1 is SGHNT and CDR2 YYREEE (reference sequence). Unmatched junction bases numbered 7, after V lost 7 bases and J lost 2 bases. CDR3 length: 15 amino acids. The CDR3 here is CASGQGNSNTGELFF. In DNA, the CDR3 is TGTGCCAGCGGACAGGGAAATAGTAACACCGGGGAGCTGTTTTTT.

V gene TRBV6-5 combines with J gene TRBJ1-5; TRBD1 agrees at 9 bases. Germline values: CDR1 MNHEY, CDR2 SVGAGI. With 4 bases clipped from V and 6 bases from J, the junction kept 4 bases outside the gene matches. The CDR3 runs 14 residues. The CDR3: CASSWGQGSQPQHF. The CDR3 nucleotides are TGTGCCAGCAGTTGGGGACAGGGTAGTCAGCCCCAGCATTTT.

J is TRBJ1-2 and V is TRBV7-9, with 10 bases that match TRBD1. The CDR3 totals 15 residues. V trimming: 1 base; J trimming: 8 bases; junction bases outside the gene matches: 7. The germline gives CDR1 SEHNR, CDR2 FQNEAQ (reference sequence). CDR3 region: CASSLDGTGAGGYTF. The CDR3 bases are TGTGCCAGCAGCTTAGACGGGACAGGGGCCGGGGGCTACACCTTC.

This sequence joins TRBV6-5 and TRBJ1-2; a weak D match, TRBD1 (5 bases). Germline V gives CDR1 MNHEY, CDR2 SVGAGI. The CDR3 consists of 15 residues. The CDR3 nucleotides read TGTTCTACAAGGCCGGGGGGTGGAGCTAACTATGGCTACACCTTC. Protein sequence: CSTRPGGGANYGYTF.